This T cell receptor (beta chain) was observed in a study of cytomegalovirus exposure and HLA in healthy donors. TCRdb keeps only in-frame clones here, not all; method: immunoSEQ multiplex PCR. The table lists about 220,000 clones, just over 85% of them singletons. The CDR3 spans 15 residues. Looked up from germline, CDR1 is KGHSH and CDR2 is LQKENI. Trimming removed 3 bases from V and 1 base from J, with 10 bases in between. The origin of this receptor is a woman under 30 in good health and CMV-seronegative. Sample: PBMCs. The V call is TRBV18, the J call TRBJ1-3; D is undetermined. DNA for the CDR3: TGTGCCAGCTCACCCTCGGACTGGTCTGGAAACACCATATATTTT. Amino acid sequence: CASSPSDWSGNTIYF.